This entry lists 16 T cell receptor beta chains sequenced from one sample in a study of persistence of HIV-infected CD4 T cells (dated by TCRdb to 2020 to 2021). The immunoSEQ hsTCRB assay version 4 in survey mode was used to sequence TCRbeta repertoires from genomic DNA. This immuneACCESS table, as held by TCRdb, lists in-frame sequences with V and J called but not all clones. Of the missing ones, under half trace to an unresolved V gene in checked studies; the others have no known cause. This sample gives roughly 41,000 clones in total; 87% of them show up just once. The ten largest make up about 1.3% of the sample. Read against the paper, the sample's treatment or condition label means: suppressive antiretroviral therapy. As a nonspecific positive control representing the CD4+ T cell repertoire, the cells were stimulated with anti-CD3/anti-CD28 magnetic beads. CD4+ T cells that responded were sorted based on upregulation of both CD40 ligand and CD69.

Antigens of these TCRs are unknown. The sample here was CD4+ T cells sorted from PBMCs after approximately 19-hour stimulation, taken from a patient who received antiretroviral therapy. The cell subset or site label here, explained by the study, means: CD40L+CD69+ CD4 T cells responding to anti-CD3/anti-CD28 beads, representing the overall repertoire. All receptors derive from an adult man with HIV who was CMV-seropositive.

For this clone: Different DNA sequences within this sample yield the same CDR3. The V and J genes are TRBV10-3 and TRBJ1-2; TRBD1 aligns across 11 bases. This CDR3 spans 15 amino acids. The germline gives CDR1 ENHRY, CDR2 SYGVKD. Trimming at V came to 0 bases and at J to 7 bases, leaving 4 bases not matched to a gene. The CDR3 spells CAISESTGTGGGYTF. CDR3 coding DNA: TGTGCCATCAGTGAGTCGACCGGGACAGGGGGTGGCTACACCTTC.

DNA for the CDR3: TGTGCCAGCAGCCAAGATGGACAGGGAGAAGAAAAACTGTTTTTT. This encodes CASSQDGQGEEKLFF. The chain employs TRBV4-2 and TRBJ1-4, with 8 nucleotides matching TRBD1. V lost 0 bases, J lost 8 bases, and 5 bases stayed unmatched. Germline CDR1 and CDR2: LGHNA and YNFKEQ. The CDR3 is 15 residues long.

In its sample, this clone was seen a few times. J is TRBJ1-2 and V is TRBV6-1, with a tentative D call TRBD1 (5 bases). Between the trimmed V and J ends, which lost 5 bases and 3 bases, there was a span of 16 bases. Germline assignment: CDR1 MNHNS and CDR2 SASEGT. The CDR3 contains 15 residues. CDR3 DNA sequence: TGTGCCAGCAGTCTGAGCCCCGTGACAGACTATGGCTACACCTTC. This encodes CASSLSPVTDYGYTF.

The rearrangement links TRBV18 to TRBJ1-5; a possible D gene is TRBD1 (6 bases). Trimming removed 2 bases from V and 2 bases from J, with 10 bases in between. Germline lookup yields CDR1 KGHSH and CDR2 LQKENI. The CDR3 spans 15 residues. In DNA, the CDR3 is TGTGCCAGCTCACCAACATCAGGGGGCAATCAGCCCCAGCATTTT. Its protein product is CASSPTSGGNQPQHF.

This clone has more than one count but fewer than ten. CDR3 coding DNA: TGTGCCAGCAGCCAGGACACTGGGAATTCACCCCTCCACTTT. Its translation is CASSQDTGNSPLHF. The chain employs TRBV3-1 (or the pseudogene TRBV3-2) and TRBJ1-6; possible D gene TRBD1, 5 bases. Germline assignment: CDR1 LGHDT and CDR2 YNNKEL (reference sequence). The CDR3 runs 14 residues. Trimming left V 3 bases short and J 7 bases short, with 10 bases between.

The genes are TRBV9 and TRBJ1-6, with TRBD1 matching over 9 bases. Germline V gene data show CDR1 as SGDLS and CDR2 as YYNGEE. With V trimmed by 0 bases and J by 4 bases, 2 bases remained unmatched. The CDR3 runs 16 residues. The CDR3 DNA follows: TGTGCCAGCAGCGTAGCGGGACAGGGATATAATTCACCCCTCCACTTT. Amino acids: CASSVAGQGYNSPLHF.

The V call is TRBV6-6, the J call TRBJ2-2; D gene uncertain. With 6 bases removed from V and 5 bases from J, the gap between germline ends came to 4 bases. CDR1 MNHNY and CDR2 SVGAGI come from the germline V gene (reference sequence). The length of the CDR3 is 11 residues. The CDR3 DNA follows: TGTGCCAGCAGCCCGACCGGGGAGCTGTTTTTT. This encodes CASSPTGELFF.

V is TRBV3-1 (or the pseudogene TRBV3-2) and J is TRBJ1-3; unclear D gene. This CDR3 is 16 amino acids long. Trimming took off 0 bases at V and 4 bases at J, with 13 bases between the two ends. Germline lookup yields CDR1 LGHDT and CDR2 YNNKEL (reference sequence). For the CDR3, the DNA is TGTGCCAGCAGCCAAGATGGCCGCGGTTCGGGAAACACCATATATTTT. It translates to CASSQDGRGSGNTIYF.

The chain links TRBV7-2 to TRBJ2-7; 7 bases fit TRBD2. Germline V lookup: CDR1 SGHTA, CDR2 FQGNSA. CDR3 length: 16 amino acids. With 1 base clipped from V and 1 base from J, the junction kept 7 bases outside the gene matches. DNA for the CDR3: TGTGCCAGCAGCTTAGTTGGAACTAGCGCTTCCTACGAGCAGTACTTC. It codes for CASSLVGTSASYEQYF.

The V gene is TRBV4-2, the J gene TRBJ2-2; 8 nucleotides agree with TRBD2. J gave up 1 base and V 6 bases, and 10 bases lay outside the gene matches. Germline V CDR1 and CDR2: LGHNA, YNFKEQ. The CDR3 loop spans 17 amino acids. This CDR3 is CASSPGLARVNTGELFF. CDR3 bases: TGTGCCAGCAGTCCCGGACTAGCCCGCGTGAACACCGGGGAGCTGTTTTTT.

J is TRBJ2-7 and V is TRBV5-4; 8 nucleotides match TRBD1. The CDR3 has 15 amino acids. Germline loops: CDR1 SGHNT, CDR2 YYREEE (reference sequence). V was pared by 1 base and J by 6 bases, with 9 bases of the junction left unmatched. The CDR3 DNA follows: TGTGCCAGCAGCTTGTACAGGGGGGACTGGGGCGAGCAGTACTTC. This codes for CASSLYRGDWGEQYF.

The chain's CDR3 is CASSQSVVTGSTEAFF. CDR3 DNA: TGTGCCAGCAGCCAATCTGTCGTGACAGGGTCTACCGAAGCTTTCTTT. The chain uses TRBV16 and TRBJ1-1; TRBD1 matches 7 bases. CDR1 is KGHSY and CDR2 is FQNENV in the germline V gene. The CDR3 totals 16 residues. V lost 0 bases and J lost 8; bases outside the gene matches: 12.

The V and J genes are TRBV9 and TRBJ2-1; 7 nucleotides match TRBD2. The V segment lost 10 bases and the J segment 2 bases; nucleotides outside the gene matches: 9. This CDR3 has 14 residues. The germline gives CDR1 SGDLS, CDR2 YYNGEE. This CDR3 reads CASSPGGTYNEQFF. CDR3 bases: TGTGCCTCTTCCCCGGGAGGAACCTACAATGAGCAGTTCTTC.

The chain recombines TRBV7-3 with TRBJ2-2; either TRBD1 or TRBD2 may supply D (5 bases each). Germline V gene lookup returns CDR1 SGHTA and CDR2 FQGTGA. This CDR3 has 17 amino acids. The V and J ends lost 5 bases and 6 bases respectively, with 22 bases between them. CDR3 sequence reads: CASSPLETRGAAGELFF. For the CDR3, the DNA is TGTGCCAGCAGCCCACTGGAAACGAGGGGAGCAGCCGGGGAGCTGTTTTTT.

This chain joins TRBV6-5 and TRBJ1-2; D may be TRBD1 (6 bases). The V end was cut by 0 bases, the J end by 4 bases, with 15 bases between. The CDR3 totals 16 residues. Per the germline V gene, CDR1 is MNHEY and CDR2 is SVGAGI. CDR3 DNA sequence: TGTGCCAGCAGTTACTCGGGTCTGGGGGGCGGCTATGGCTACACCTTC. Translating gives CASSYSGLGGGYGYTF.

V usage is TRBV6-5 and J usage is TRBJ2-2, with D perhaps matching TRBD1 (6 bases). The length of the CDR3 is 14 residues. Germline lookup yields CDR1 MNHEY and CDR2 SVGAGI. Deletions cut 6 bases from V and 2 bases from J, with 10 bases between. CDR3 region: CASRRTANTGELFF. DNA of the CDR3: TGTGCCAGCAGGCGGACAGCAAACACCGGGGAGCTGTTTTTT.